The 5 T cell receptor beta chains presented below share a single source sample, sequenced in a study of blood T cell repertoires in COVID-19. Profiled with immunoSEQ multiplex PCR; TCRdb holds only in-frame clones, not every one. The sample yields some 130,000 clones, 81% seen once. The source material was peripheral blood. The receptors were sampled from a woman aged 55-69 years with active or convalescent COVID-19.

This clone was detected only once. This chain uses TRBV10-2 with TRBJ1-2; 8 bases map to TRBD1. The CDR3 loop spans 13 amino acids. The ends lost 5 bases at V and 5 bases at J; junction bases unmatched: 4. CDR1 is WSHSY and CDR2 is SAAADI in the germline V gene. Written as DNA, the CDR3 is TGCGCCAGCAGTAGGGACAGGATTTATGGCTACACCTTC. This sequence encodes CASSRDRIYGYTF.

The V and J genes are TRBV6-2 or TRBV6-3 and TRBJ2-1; tentative D call: TRBD2 (5 bases). The V gene lost 6 bases and the J gene lost 4 bases, with 10 bases spanning the gap. Germline loops: CDR1 MNHEY, CDR2 SVGEGT. The CDR3 is 13 residues long. The CDR3 DNA reads as TGTGCCAGCAGCCCCGGACTGTACAATGAGCAGTTCTTC. As protein: CASSPGLYNEQFF.

In regard to this clone: Germline and junction disagree at one end, which may indicate a read error. This CDR3 reads CASGDRGPGQPQHF. CDR3 bases: TGCGCCAGCGGTGACAGGGGGCCCGGTCAGCCCCAGCATTTT. The chain is built from TRBV10-1 and TRBJ1-5, with 10 bases that match TRBD1. CDR1 is WNHNN and CDR2 is SYGVQD in the germline V gene (reference sequence). The CDR3 covers 14 residues.

The chain combines TRBV30 with TRBJ2-2; weak D call: TRBD2 (5 bases). The CDR3 is 14 amino acids. The V gene's germline CDR1 is GTSNPN and CDR2 SVGIG (reference sequence). Trimming took off 4 bases at V and 6 bases at J, with 15 bases between the two ends. The CDR3 sequence is CAWTSSMRAGELFF. In nucleotides, the CDR3 is TGTGCCTGGACTTCCTCGATGCGGGCCGGGGAGCTGTTTTTT.

The V and J genes are TRBV6-5 and TRBJ2-1; 8 nucleotides align to TRBD2. V dropped 5 bases and J dropped 4; count of bases not matched to a gene: 4. The CDR3 is made up of 14 amino acids. Germline V gene sequence: CDR1 MNHEY, CDR2 SVGAGI. CDR3 in DNA: TGTGCCAGCAGTCCCGGGGGGGCTTACAATGAGCAGTTCTTC. It yields the protein CASSPGGAYNEQFF.